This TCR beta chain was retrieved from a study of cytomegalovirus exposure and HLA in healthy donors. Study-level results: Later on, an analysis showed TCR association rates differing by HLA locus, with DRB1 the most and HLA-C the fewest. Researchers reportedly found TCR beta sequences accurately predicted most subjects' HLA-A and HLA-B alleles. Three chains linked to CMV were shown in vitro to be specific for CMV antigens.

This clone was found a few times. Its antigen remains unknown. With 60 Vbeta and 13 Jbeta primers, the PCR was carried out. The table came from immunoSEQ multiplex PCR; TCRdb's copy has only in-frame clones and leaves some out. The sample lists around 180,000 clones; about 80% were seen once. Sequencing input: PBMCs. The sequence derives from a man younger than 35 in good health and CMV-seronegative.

The chain's CDR3 is CASSSYPGGDSPLHF. CDR3 nucleotide sequence: TGCGCCAGCAGCTCATACCCAGGGGGCGATTCACCCCTCCACTTT. The rearrangement uses TRBV5-1 and TRBJ1-6, with 8 bases that match TRBD1. Germline V gene lookup returns CDR1 SGHRS and CDR2 YFSETQ. The CDR3 length is 15 residues. V trimming: 3 bases; J trimming: 8 bases; junction bases outside the gene matches: 7. The full variable domain, its missing parts supplied by reference TRBV5-1 and TRBJ1-6, is KAGVTQTPRYLIKTRGQQVTLSCSPISGHRSVSWYQQTPGQGLQFLFEYFSETQRNKGNFPGRFSGRQFSNSRSEMNVSTLELGDSALYLCASSSYPGGDSPLHFGNGTRLTVT.